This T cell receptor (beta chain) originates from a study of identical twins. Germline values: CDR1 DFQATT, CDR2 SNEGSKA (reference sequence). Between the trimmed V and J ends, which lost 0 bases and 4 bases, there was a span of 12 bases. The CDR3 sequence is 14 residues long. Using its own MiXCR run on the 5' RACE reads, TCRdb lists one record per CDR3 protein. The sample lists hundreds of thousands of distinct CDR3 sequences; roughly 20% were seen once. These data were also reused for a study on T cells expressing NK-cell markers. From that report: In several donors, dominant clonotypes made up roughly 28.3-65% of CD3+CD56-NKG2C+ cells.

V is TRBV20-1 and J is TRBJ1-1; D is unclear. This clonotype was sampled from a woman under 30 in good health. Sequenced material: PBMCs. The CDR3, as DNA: TGCAGTGCTAGAGATAGATCTGGCTTCACTGAAGCTTTCTTT. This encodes CSARDRSGFTEAFF.